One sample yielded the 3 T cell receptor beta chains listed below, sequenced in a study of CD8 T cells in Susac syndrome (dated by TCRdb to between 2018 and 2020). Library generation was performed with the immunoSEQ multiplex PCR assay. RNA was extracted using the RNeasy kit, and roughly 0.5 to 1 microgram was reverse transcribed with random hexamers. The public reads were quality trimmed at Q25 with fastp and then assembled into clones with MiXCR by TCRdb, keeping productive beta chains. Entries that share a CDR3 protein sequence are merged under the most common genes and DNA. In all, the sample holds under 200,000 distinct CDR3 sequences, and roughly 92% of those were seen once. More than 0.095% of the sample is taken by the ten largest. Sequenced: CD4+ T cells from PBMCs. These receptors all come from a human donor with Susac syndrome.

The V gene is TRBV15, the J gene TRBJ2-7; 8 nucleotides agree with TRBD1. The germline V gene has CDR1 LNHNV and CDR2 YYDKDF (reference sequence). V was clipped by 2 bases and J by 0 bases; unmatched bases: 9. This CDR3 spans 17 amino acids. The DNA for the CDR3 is TGTGCCACCAGCAGATTTCACGGGACAGGCAGCTCCTACGAGCAGTACTTC. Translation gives CATSRFHGTGSSYEQYF.

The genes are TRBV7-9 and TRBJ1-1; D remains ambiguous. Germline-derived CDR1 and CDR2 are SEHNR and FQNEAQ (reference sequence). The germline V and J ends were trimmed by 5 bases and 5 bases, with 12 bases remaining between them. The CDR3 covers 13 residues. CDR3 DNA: TGTGCCAGCAGCCCTAATTTGGCGACTGAAGCTTTCTTT. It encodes CASSPNLATEAFF.

CDR3 bases: TGCAGTGCGCCGCGGGGGACCAGCTACGAGCAGTACTTC. The encoded protein is CSAPRGTSYEQYF. The V gene is TRBV20-1, the J gene TRBJ2-7, with 7 bases lining up with TRBD2. The CDR3 has 13 residues. Germline assignment: CDR1 DFQATT and CDR2 SNEGSKA (reference sequence). J lost 3 bases, V lost 6 bases, and 8 bases had no gene match.